These 25 T cell receptor beta chains were sequenced from one sample in a study of T cells in Graves' hyperthyroidism and ophthalmopathy. Amplification of TCR beta CDR3 regions was performed using RNA transcripts as template. A first-round RT-PCR of the TCR CDR3 used the HTBI primer set. TCRdb redid the calling of the multiplex PCR reads with MiXCR, one entry per CDR3 protein. The sample holds hundreds of thousands of distinct CDR3 sequences, over 35% seen once. Input material: blood. These receptor sequences come from a man in his late teens or twenties with Graves' hyperthyroidism.

This clonotype came up a few times. The CDR3 DNA reads as TGTGCCAGCAGCCAAGTCGGAAACACCATATATTTT. This sequence encodes CASSQVGNTIYF. The rearrangement links TRBV3-1 to TRBJ1-3; D is unclear. In germline, CDR1 is LGHDT, CDR2 YNNKEL (reference sequence). This CDR3 has 12 residues. The V end lost 1 base, the J end lost 4 bases, and 2 bases lay between the germline ends.

Only a few counts were recorded for this clonotype. The gene calls are TRBV12-3 or TRBV12-4 and TRBJ2-5; D remains unclear. V was pared by 3 bases and J by 4 bases, with 6 bases between. There are 12 residues in the CDR3. CDR3 DNA sequence: TGTGCCAGCAGTTTTCGGGTAGAGACCCAGTACTTC. This sequence encodes CASSFRVETQYF.

This clonotype occurred many times. V gene TRBV29-1 combines with J gene TRBJ2-5, with a tentative D call TRBD1 (6 bases). From germline, CDR1 is SQVTM and CDR2 ANQGSEA. V lost 7 bases to trimming and J lost 5 bases, with 14 bases between them. This CDR3 is built from 12 residues. CDR3 DNA: TGCAGCGCGGTTGGGGGCTCGGAGACCCAGTACTTC. It is translated as CSAVGGSETQYF.

This chain connects TRBV20-1 to TRBJ2-7; TRBD1 matches 8 bases. V was pared by 6 bases and J by 2 bases, with 6 bases of the junction left unmatched. Germline V lookup: CDR1 DFQATT, CDR2 SNEGSKA (reference sequence). There are 13 residues in the CDR3. The CDR3 DNA is TGCAGTGCCGTGACAGGGGACCCCTACGAGCAGTACTTC. Its translation is CSAVTGDPYEQYF.

Concerning this clonotype: This could be a read error, since a much larger clone is one nucleotide away. The rearrangement uses TRBV15 and TRBJ2-5; 7 bases map to TRBD1. The CDR3 totals 17 residues. In germline, CDR1 is LNHNV, CDR2 YYDKDF (reference sequence). CDR3 in DNA: TGTGCCACCAGCAGAGAAGAGACAGGGCCTGGCCAAGAGGCCCAGTACTTC. Residues: CATSREETGPGQEAQYF.

This clonotype has only a few counts. The chain recombines TRBV12-3 or TRBV12-4 with TRBJ2-7, with TRBD2 as a possible D gene (6 bases). Trimming pared 6 bases from V and 1 base from J, leaving 16 bases between. The CDR3 runs to 15 residues. The CDR3 region has the DNA TGTGCCAGCAGCCTGGGGAGGAGCGTGTCCTACGAGCAGTACTTC. Residues: CASSLGRSVSYEQYF.

J is TRBJ2-7 and V is TRBV9; the D call may be TRBD1 or TRBD2 (5 bases each). CDR1 is SGDLS, CDR2 YYNGEE, per germline. This CDR3 contains 14 residues. With 4 bases removed from V and 2 bases from J, the gap between germline ends came to 13 bases. CDR3: CASSSWDRPYEQYF. CDR3 bases: TGTGCCAGCAGCTCCTGGGACCGCCCCTACGAGCAGTACTTC. The full variable domain, completed using reference TRBV9 and TRBJ2-7, is DSGVTQTPKHLITATGQRVTLRCSPRSGDLSVYWYQQSLDQGLQFLIQYYNGEERAKGNILERFSAQQFPDLHSELNLSSLELGDSALYFCASSSWDRPYEQYFGPGTRLTVT.

V gene TRBV12-3 or TRBV12-4 combines with J gene TRBJ2-2; a possible D gene is TRBD2 (5 bases). The CDR3 length is 13 residues. V lost 8 bases and J 7 bases, leaving 14 bases between the germline ends. The CDR3 sequence is CASHEQRLGELFF. The CDR3 DNA reads as TGTGCCAGCCACGAACAGCGGCTCGGGGAGCTGTTTTTT.

This clonotype has at least ten counts. CDR3 amino acids: CAIRPTGQETQYF. CDR3 in DNA: TGTGCCATCAGGCCGACAGGGCAGGAGACCCAGTACTTC. V gene TRBV10-3 combines with J gene TRBJ2-5; 7 nucleotides align to TRBD1. The trim removed 6 bases at V and 5 bases at J, leaving 6 bases unmatched. The CDR3 extends over 13 amino acids. CDR1 ENHRY and CDR2 SYGVKD come from the germline V gene.

This clonotype was seen a handful of times. The CDR3: CASSLNGRGYTEAFF. The CDR3 DNA follows: TGTGCCAGCAGCTTGAATGGGAGGGGCTACACTGAAGCTTTCTTT. This sequence joins TRBV5-4 and TRBJ1-1; D may be TRBD1 (5 bases). CDR3 length equals 15 residues. Germline V lookup: CDR1 SGHNT, CDR2 YYREEE (reference sequence). V shed 1 base and J shed 3 bases, with 13 bases lying between them.

Turning to this clonotype: Since a much larger clone is just one base distant, this may be a read error. The V call is TRBV15, the J call TRBJ1-5, with D hard to call. The germline V gene encodes CDR1 LNHNV and CDR2 YYDKDF (reference sequence). The CDR3 is 15 amino acids. Trimming removed 1 base at V and 8 bases at J, with 15 bases between. CDR3 protein: CATSRVPPVTEPQHF. CDR3 nucleotides: TGTGCCACCAGCAGAGTTCCGCCTGTCACGGAGCCCCAGCATTTT.

At least ten counts were recorded for this clonotype. This chain uses TRBV11-2 with TRBJ2-5; no reliable D call. V gave up 4 bases and J gave up 5 bases, with 8 bases separating them. The CDR3 runs 12 residues. Germline V gene data show CDR1 as SGHAT and CDR2 as FQNNGV. CDR3 sequence reads: CASSSNQETQYF. CDR3 coding DNA: TGTGCCAGCAGCTCGAATCAGGAGACCCAGTACTTC.

This chain links TRBV7-9 with TRBJ2-7; possibly TRBD1 for D (6 bases). V lost 3 bases and J 5 bases, leaving 17 bases between the germline ends. Germline V CDR1 and CDR2: SEHNR, FQNEAQ (reference sequence). The length of the CDR3 is 15 residues. The CDR3 is CASSLFSQGINEQYF. CDR3 sequence (DNA): TGTGCCAGCAGCTTGTTTAGTCAGGGGATAAACGAGCAGTACTTC.

This chain joins TRBV3-1 and TRBJ1-6; D may be TRBD1 (5 bases). There are 12 residues in the CDR3. V was pared by 6 bases and J by 8 bases, with 8 bases between. Per germline, CDR1 LGHDT and CDR2 YNNKEL (reference sequence). The CDR3 here is CASSRDHSPLHF. In nucleotides, the CDR3 is TGTGCCAGCAGTCGGGACCATTCACCCCTCCACTTT. Looking up the rest from reference TRBV3-1 and TRBJ1-6 gives the full variable domain: DTAVSQTPKYLVTQMGNDKSIKCEQNLGHDTMYWYKQDSKKFLKIMFSYNNKELIINETVPNRFSPKSPDKAHLNLHINSLELGDSAVYFCASSRDHSPLHFGNGTRLTVT.

A few counts support this clonotype. V and J are TRBV19 and TRBJ2-5, with D possibly being TRBD2 (6 bases). Germline lookup yields CDR1 LNHDA and CDR2 SQIVND (reference sequence). V lost 9 bases and J lost 0, with 14 bases in between. The CDR3 covers 14 residues. The CDR3 DNA is TGTGCCAGCCATCCCAGCGGGTACCAAGAGACCCAGTACTTC. The encoded protein is CASHPSGYQETQYF.

The chain recombines TRBV5-4 with TRBJ2-2, with 10 nucleotides matching TRBD1. The J segment lost 4 bases and the V segment lost 4 bases, leaving 4 bases of the junction unmatched. Germline V gene data show CDR1 as SGHNT and CDR2 as YYREEE (reference sequence). This CDR3 comprises 15 residues. The CDR3 nucleotides read TGTGCCAGCAGCGAGGGACAGGGGAGCACCGGGGAGCTGTTTTTT. Translation: CASSEGQGSTGELFF.

The count of this clonotype is one. This could be a read error, since a much larger clone is one nucleotide away. The conserved closing phenylalanine or tryptophan is absent in this CDR3, likely reflecting a read error. This chain connects TRBV5-1 to TRBJ1-6; perhaps TRBD1 as D (5 bases). Trimming removed 0 bases at V and 6 bases at J, with 10 bases between. CDR1 is SGHRS, CDR2 YFSETQ, per germline. The CDR3 extends over 15 amino acids. CDR3 residues: CASSLAYDSNSPLHL. The CDR3 bases are TGCGCCAGCAGCTTGGCCTACGACAGTAATTCACCCCTCCACCTT.

There are many counts of this clonotype. V is TRBV7-9 and J is TRBJ2-7; D gene ambiguous. V shed 7 bases and J shed 2 bases, with 15 bases lying between them. CDR3 length equals 14 residues. The germline V gene encodes CDR1 SEHNR and CDR2 FQNEAQ (reference sequence). CDR3 sequence reads: CASTSTGQTYEQYF. DNA for the CDR3: TGTGCCAGCACCTCCACCGGGCAGACCTACGAGCAGTACTTC.

This clonotype has just a few counts. The chain links TRBV10-3 to TRBJ2-7; D is undetermined. CDR3 length equals 14 residues. The V and J ends lost 4 bases and 4 bases respectively, with 14 bases between them. Germline CDR1 ENHRY, CDR2 SYGVKD. CDR3: CAISAREVEYEQYF. As DNA, the CDR3 is TGTGCCATCAGTGCTAGAGAGGTTGAATACGAGCAGTACTTC.

This clonotype has at least ten counts. The CDR3 reads CSVVFGLNEKLFF. The CDR3 region has the DNA TGCAGCGTTGTCTTCGGCTTAAATGAAAAACTGTTTTTT. The chain joins TRBV29-1 to TRBJ1-4; D is unclear. The CDR3 consists of 13 residues. V lost 4 bases, J lost 5 bases, and 11 bases lay in between. Germline values: CDR1 SQVTM, CDR2 ANQGSEA.

The chain carries TRBV20-1 and TRBJ1-1; 10 bases line up with TRBD1. Trimming cost V 2 bases and J 4 bases; bases outside gene matches: 4. The germline CDR1 and CDR2 sequences are DFQATT and SNEGSKA (reference sequence). The CDR3 has 14 amino acids. The CDR3 loop reads CSARYGTGATEAFF. DNA for the CDR3: TGCAGTGCTAGATACGGGACAGGGGCCACTGAAGCTTTCTTT.

The V call is TRBV9, the J call TRBJ2-3, with 11 bases matching TRBD2. This CDR3 has 15 amino acids. V gave up 4 bases and J gave up 6 bases; unmatched junction bases: 7. Looked up from germline, CDR1 is SGDLS and CDR2 is YYNGEE. The CDR3 here is CASSPQLAGADTQYF. The CDR3, as DNA: TGTGCCAGCAGCCCCCAACTAGCGGGAGCGGATACGCAGTATTTT. The whole variable domain, remainder taken from reference TRBV9 and TRBJ2-3, is DSGVTQTPKHLITATGQRVTLRCSPRSGDLSVYWYQQSLDQGLQFLIQYYNGEERAKGNILERFSAQQFPDLHSELNLSSLELGDSALYFCASSPQLAGADTQYFGPGTRLTVL.

The CDR3 here is CATSSVEGAGTEAFF. As DNA, the CDR3 is TGTGCCACCTCCTCGGTGGAGGGGGCGGGTACTGAAGCTTTCTTT. This sequence joins TRBV5-4 and TRBJ1-1, with 7 bases matching TRBD1. Looked up from germline, CDR1 is SGHNT and CDR2 is YYREEE (reference sequence). The CDR3 totals 15 residues. V shed 9 bases and J 5 bases; nucleotides not matched to a gene: 16.

The CDR3 reads CASSMGQGNSPLHF. The DNA of the CDR3 is TGTGCCAGTAGTATGGGCCAGGGGAATTCACCCCTCCACTTT. This chain connects TRBV19 to TRBJ1-6; TRBD1 might be the D (6 bases). Trimming left V 3 bases short and J 7 bases short, with 10 bases between. The CDR3 is made up of 14 amino acids. Germline lookup yields CDR1 LNHDA and CDR2 SQIVND (reference sequence).

This clonotype has at least ten counts. The chain's CDR3 is CASSESWDTDSPLHF. Here the CDR3 DNA reads TGTGCCAGCAGTGAGAGTTGGGACACCGATTCACCCCTCCACTTT. V and J are TRBV6-1 and TRBJ1-6; TRBD1 is a possible D gene (6 bases). This CDR3 has 15 residues. Germline CDR1 reads MNHNS; CDR2 reads SASEGT. V shed 3 bases and J shed 8 bases, with 14 bases lying between them.